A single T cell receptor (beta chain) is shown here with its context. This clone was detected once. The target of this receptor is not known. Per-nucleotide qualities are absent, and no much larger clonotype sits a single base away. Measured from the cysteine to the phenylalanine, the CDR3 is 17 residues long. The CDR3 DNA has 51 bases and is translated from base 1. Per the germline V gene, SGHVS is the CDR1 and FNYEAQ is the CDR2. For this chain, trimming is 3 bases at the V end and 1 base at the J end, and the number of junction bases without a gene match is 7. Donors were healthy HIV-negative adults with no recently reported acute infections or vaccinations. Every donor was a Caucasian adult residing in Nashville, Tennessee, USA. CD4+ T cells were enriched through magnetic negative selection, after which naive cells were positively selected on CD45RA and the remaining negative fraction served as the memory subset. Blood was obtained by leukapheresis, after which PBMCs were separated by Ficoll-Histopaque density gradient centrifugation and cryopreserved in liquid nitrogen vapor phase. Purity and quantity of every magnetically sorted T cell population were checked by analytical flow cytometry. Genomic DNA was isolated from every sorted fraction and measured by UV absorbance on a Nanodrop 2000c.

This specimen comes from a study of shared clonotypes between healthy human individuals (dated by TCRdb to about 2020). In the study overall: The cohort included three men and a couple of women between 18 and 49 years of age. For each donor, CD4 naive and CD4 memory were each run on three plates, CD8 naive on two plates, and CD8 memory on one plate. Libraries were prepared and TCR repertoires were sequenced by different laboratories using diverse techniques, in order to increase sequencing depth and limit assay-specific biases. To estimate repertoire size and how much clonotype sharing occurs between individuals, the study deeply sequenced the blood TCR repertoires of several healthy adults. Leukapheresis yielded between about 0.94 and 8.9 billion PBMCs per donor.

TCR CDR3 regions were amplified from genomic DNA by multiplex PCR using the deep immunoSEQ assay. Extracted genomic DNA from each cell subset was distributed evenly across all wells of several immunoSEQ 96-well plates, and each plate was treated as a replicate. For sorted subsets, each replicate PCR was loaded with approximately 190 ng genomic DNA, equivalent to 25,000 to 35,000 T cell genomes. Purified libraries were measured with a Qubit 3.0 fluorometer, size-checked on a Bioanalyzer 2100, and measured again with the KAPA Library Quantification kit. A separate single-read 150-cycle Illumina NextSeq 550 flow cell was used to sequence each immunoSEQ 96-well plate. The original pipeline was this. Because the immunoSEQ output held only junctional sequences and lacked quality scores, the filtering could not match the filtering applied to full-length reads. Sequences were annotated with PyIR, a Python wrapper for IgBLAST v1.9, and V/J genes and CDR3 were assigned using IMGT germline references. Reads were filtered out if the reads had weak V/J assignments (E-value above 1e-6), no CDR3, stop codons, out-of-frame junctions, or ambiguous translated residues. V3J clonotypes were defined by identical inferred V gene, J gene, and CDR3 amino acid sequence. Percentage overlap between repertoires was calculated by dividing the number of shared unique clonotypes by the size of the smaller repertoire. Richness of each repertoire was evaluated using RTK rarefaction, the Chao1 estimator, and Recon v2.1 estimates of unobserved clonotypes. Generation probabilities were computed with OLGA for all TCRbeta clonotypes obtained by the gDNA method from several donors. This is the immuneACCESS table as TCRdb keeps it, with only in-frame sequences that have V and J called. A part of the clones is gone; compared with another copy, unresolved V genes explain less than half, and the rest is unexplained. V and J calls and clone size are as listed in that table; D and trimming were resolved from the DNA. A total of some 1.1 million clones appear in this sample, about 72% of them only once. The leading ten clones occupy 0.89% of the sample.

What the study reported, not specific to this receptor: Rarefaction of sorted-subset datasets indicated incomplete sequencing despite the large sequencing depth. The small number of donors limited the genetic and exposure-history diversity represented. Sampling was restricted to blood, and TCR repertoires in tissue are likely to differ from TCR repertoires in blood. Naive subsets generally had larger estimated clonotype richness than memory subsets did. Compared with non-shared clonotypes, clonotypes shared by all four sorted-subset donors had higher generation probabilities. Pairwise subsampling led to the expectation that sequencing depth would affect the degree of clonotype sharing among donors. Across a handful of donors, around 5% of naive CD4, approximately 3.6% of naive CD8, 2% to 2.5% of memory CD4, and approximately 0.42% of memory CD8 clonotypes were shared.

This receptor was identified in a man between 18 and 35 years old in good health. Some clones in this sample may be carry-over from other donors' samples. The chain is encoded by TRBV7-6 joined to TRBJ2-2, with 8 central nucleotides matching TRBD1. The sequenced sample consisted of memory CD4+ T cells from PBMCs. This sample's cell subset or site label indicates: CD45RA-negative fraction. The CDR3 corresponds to CASSFSTGTGNTGELFF. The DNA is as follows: TGTGCCAGCAGCTTCTCGACCGGGACAGGGAACACCGGGGAGCTGTTTTTT.